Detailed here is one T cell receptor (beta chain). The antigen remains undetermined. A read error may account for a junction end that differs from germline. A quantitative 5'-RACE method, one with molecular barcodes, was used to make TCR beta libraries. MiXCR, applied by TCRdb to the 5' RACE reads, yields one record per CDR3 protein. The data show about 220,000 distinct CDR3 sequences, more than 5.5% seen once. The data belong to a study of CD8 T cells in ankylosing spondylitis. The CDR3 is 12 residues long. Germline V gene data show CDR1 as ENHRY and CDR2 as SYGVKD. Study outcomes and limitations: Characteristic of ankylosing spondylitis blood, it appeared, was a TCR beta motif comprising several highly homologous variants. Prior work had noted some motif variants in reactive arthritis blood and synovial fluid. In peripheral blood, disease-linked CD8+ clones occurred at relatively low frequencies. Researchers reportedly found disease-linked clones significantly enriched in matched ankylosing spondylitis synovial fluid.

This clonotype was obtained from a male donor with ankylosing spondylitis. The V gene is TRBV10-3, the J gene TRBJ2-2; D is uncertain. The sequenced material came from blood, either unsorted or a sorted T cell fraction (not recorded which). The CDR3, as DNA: TGTGCCCTCAGAGGGAACACCGGGGAGCTGTTTTTT. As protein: CALRGNTGELFF.